These 27 T cell receptor beta chains were sequenced from one sample in a study of CXCR3-negative and CXCR3-positive naive CD8 T cells. The study's findings and limits: Compared with CXCR3-negative naive cells, CXCR3-positive naive cells showed more hydrophobic TRB CDR3s.

Preparation of TRB cDNA libraries relied on 5' RACE carrying UMI labels. TCRdb derives one entry per CDR3 protein from the 5' RACE reads, leaving out DNA. Its table lists approximately 98,000 distinct CDR3 sequences. Antigens of these TCRs are unknown. Sequencing input: naive CXCR3+ CD8+ T cells from blood. As for subset: CD45RO-CCR7+CD27+CD95- naive CD8+ T cells expressing CXCR3 (TNR3+). The receptors were sampled from a human donor in good health. Some clones in this sample may be carry-over from other donors' samples.

The V gene is TRBV11-2, the J gene TRBJ2-7; checking the TCRdb D call of TRBD2 is not possible without DNA. Germline CDR1 SGHAT, CDR2 FQNNGV. The CDR3 loop spans 17 amino acids. CDR3 in amino acids: CASGHDPQDPPSGEQYF.

The chain uses TRBV28 and TRBJ2-7; no DNA is available, so the TRBD2 call from TCRdb remains unchecked. Germline CDR1 MDHEN, CDR2 SYDVKM. This CDR3 comprises 15 residues. This CDR3 is CASTPRDHPSYEQYF.

The chain carries TRBV6-2 or TRBV6-3 and TRBJ2-3; TCRdb names TRBD2, which stays unverified in the absence of DNA. The CDR3 runs to 15 residues. CDR1 and CDR2 (germline): MNHEY, SVGEGT. CDR3 region: CASSHTGTSGDTQYF.

Here the CDR3 reads CASSYSQSGVLGEQFF. The genes are TRBV6-5 and TRBJ2-1; absent DNA, TCRdb's TRBD1 call cannot be checked. This CDR3 spans 16 amino acids. CDR1 and CDR2 from the germline V gene are MNHEY and SVGAGI.

This chain uses TRBV14 with TRBJ2-3. The CDR3 contains 16 residues. CDR1 and CDR2 (germline): SGHDN, FVKESK. CDR3 amino acids: CASSQTLAGGTDTQYF.

V is TRBV7-2 and J is TRBJ2-1; TCRdb's D call of TRBD1 is untestable without DNA. Germline assignment: CDR1 SGHTA and CDR2 FQGNSA. CDR3 size: 13 residues. The CDR3 here is CASSSNGQGEQLF.

This rearrangement joins TRBV27 to TRBJ2-1. CDR3 length equals 12 residues. In germline, CDR1 is MNHEY, CDR2 SMNVEV (reference sequence). The CDR3 spells CASSLMGNEQFF.

The CDR3 reads CASSQESLRRTAYEQYF. The chain joins TRBV4-1 to TRBJ2-7; without DNA, the TCRdb call of TRBD2 cannot be checked. Looked up from germline, CDR1 is MGHRA and CDR2 is YSYEKL. The CDR3 contains 17 residues.

V is TRBV12-3 or TRBV12-4 and J is TRBJ2-1. This CDR3 has 14 residues. The CDR3 here is CASSHRTRYNEQFF.

The rearrangement joins TRBV29-1 to TRBJ2-7. Germline V gene data show CDR1 as SQVTM and CDR2 as ANQGSEA. This CDR3 spans 15 amino acids. The CDR3 is CSVELVTERSYEQYF.

The V and J genes are TRBV28 and TRBJ2-1; the TCRdb D gene call, TRBD1, has no DNA to confirm it. Germline CDR1 and CDR2: MDHEN and SYDVKM. CDR3 size: 15 residues. CDR3 in amino acids: CASSWGLSSYNEQFF.

The V and J genes are TRBV4-1 and TRBJ2-7; the D call from TCRdb, TRBD1, cannot be confirmed without DNA. This CDR3 region has 15 residues. Germline lookup yields CDR1 MGHRA and CDR2 YSYEKL. Here the CDR3 reads CASSQGGGRSYEQYF.

The chain has TRBV6-5 and TRBJ1-1; TCRdb picks TRBD1, but there is no DNA to check that call. Per the germline V gene, CDR1 is MNHEY and CDR2 is SVGAGI. The CDR3 runs 14 residues. The CDR3 loop is CASRHSRDPTEAFF.

The J gene is TRBJ1-1, the V gene TRBV7-2; TCRdb selects TRBD1, and the lack of DNA leaves this call unchecked. The CDR3 loop spans 14 amino acids. CDR1 is SGHTA and CDR2 is FQGNSA in the germline V gene. This CDR3 reads CASSSGTTNTEAFF.

This rearrangement joins TRBV7-2 to TRBJ2-3; TCRdb's D gene call, TRBD2, goes unchecked for lack of DNA. The germline gives CDR1 SGHTA, CDR2 FQGNSA. This CDR3 is built from 15 residues. The CDR3 protein is CASVTEGGAQDTQYF.

The rearrangement uses TRBV15 and TRBJ2-1; as DNA is missing, the TRBD1 call by TCRdb cannot be tested. The CDR3 consists of 17 residues. Germline V lookup: CDR1 LNHNV, CDR2 YYDKDF (reference sequence). CDR3 amino acids: CATSSKLTGQGGNEQFF.

V gene TRBV4-2 combines with J gene TRBJ2-7; the TRBD2 assignment by TCRdb is unverifiable without DNA. The CDR3 spans 14 residues. Per germline, CDR1 LGHNA and CDR2 YNFKEQ. The CDR3 spells CASSPEGRTYEQYF.

The V and J genes are TRBV6-9 and TRBJ2-5; TCRdb's assignment of TRBD2 cannot be checked, as there is no DNA. The CDR3 extends over 14 amino acids. Germline V gene sequence: CDR1 MNHGY, CDR2 SVAAGI. The CDR3 is CASKNLAGEETQYF.

The rearrangement joins TRBV29-1 to TRBJ1-1. Germline V CDR1 and CDR2: SQVTM, ANQGSEA. The CDR3 loop spans 14 amino acids. The CDR3 is CSVEGGREGTEAFF.

This chain connects TRBV15 to TRBJ2-7; TCRdb proposes TRBD2, but this gene call is untestable without DNA. CDR3 length equals 17 residues. Germline assignment: CDR1 LNHNV and CDR2 YYDKDF (reference sequence). CDR3 sequence: CATSRDNQRLSGYEQYF.

J is TRBJ2-7 and V is TRBV4-3; TCRdb calls TRBD2, which cannot be checked without DNA. Germline lookup yields CDR1 LGHNA and CDR2 YSLEER. The CDR3 runs 14 residues. CDR3 residues: CASSQSARAYEQYF.

The V and J genes are TRBV28 and TRBJ1-6; no DNA is available, so the TRBD1 call from TCRdb remains unchecked. CDR3 length: 15 residues. CDR1 is MDHEN, CDR2 SYDVKM, per germline. This chain's CDR3 is CASTPPSLNNSPLHF.

CDR3 residues: CASSQDEDLTKNIQYF. The chain combines TRBV3-1 with TRBJ2-4. Germline CDR1 and CDR2: LGHDT and YNNKEL (reference sequence). The CDR3 extends over 16 amino acids.

The chain has TRBV6-4 and TRBJ2-1; the TRBD2 assignment by TCRdb is unverifiable without DNA. The CDR3 is 15 amino acids. Germline assignment: CDR1 MRHNA and CDR2 SNTAGT. CDR3 sequence reads: CASSREDRNYNEQFF.

The chain joins TRBV19 to TRBJ2-3; lacking DNA, the TRBD1 call made by TCRdb goes unchecked. CDR1 is LNHDA, CDR2 SQIVND, per germline (reference sequence). CDR3 length: 14 residues. CDR3 protein: CASSGEGGTDTQYF.

This chain connects TRBV29-1 to TRBJ1-2; the TCRdb call, TRBD1, lacks DNA for checking. The CDR3 contains 17 residues. The germline V gene encodes CDR1 SQVTM and CDR2 ANQGSEA. CDR3 sequence reads: CSVDFYPGQLLDYGYTF.

The CDR3 region is CASRSIYGYTF. The chain employs TRBV11-3 and TRBJ1-2. Germline V gene lookup returns CDR1 SGHNT and CDR2 YENEEA. This CDR3 region has 11 residues.